This T cell receptor beta chain was obtained from a study of tumour-infiltrating T cells in Burkitt lymphoma (dated by TCRdb to the early 2020s). Context from the whole study: All epidemiological subtypes of Burkitt lymphoma were represented among the roughly 80 patients who made up the cohort. TCR repertoire data were correlated with clinical outcome; productive clonality predicted overall and progression-free survival, independent of established prognosticators including age at diagnosis. The full study reports these points: Several public clonotypes shared across numerous Burkitt lymphoma patients were found, and shared tumour neoantigen selection absent from diffuse large B-cell lymphoma was thereby suggested.

Receptors were amplified or captured by the immunoSEQ multiplex PCR assay. What TCRdb holds here is the immuneACCESS table cut down to in-frame rearrangements. Part of the clones is not present; checked against another copy, under half of the missing clones reflect an unresolved V gene, and the others are unexplained. The sample yields around 46,000 clones; less than 35% were counted once. The ten largest make up 2.9% of the sample. This clone was observed a single time. It has no known antigen specificity. No base quality values were provided; no much bigger clone lies one nucleotide off. CDR1 MNHNY and CDR2 SVGAGI are derived from the germline V gene (reference sequence). V sheds 8 bases and J sheds 4 bases, leaving 14 bases between their ends. The CDR3 runs 13 amino acids, cysteine and phenylalanine included. Here the CDR3 DNA is all that survives: 39 bases in frame from base 1.

Sequencing input: tumor tissue. The TCR sequence derives from a human donor with Burkitt lymphoma. The chain is made from TRBV6-6 and TRBJ1-2; the D gene lacks a confident call. CDR3 protein: CASGPTDFYGYTF. Read as DNA, the sequence is TGTGCCAGCGGACCCACAGACTTCTATGGCTACACCTTC.